This passage covers 29 T cell receptor beta chains from one sample sequenced in a study of blood T cells in healthy people across ages. It was with a sample-barcoded 5' primer and a J-beta primer mix that a second PCR of roughly 6 to 12 cycles was run. Each CDR3 protein gets one entry after TCRdb re-called the 5' RACE reads with MiXCR. The table has around 870,000 distinct CDR3 sequences, around 30% seen once. The source material was blood. The receptor set was obtained from an elderly woman in good health.

The chain carries TRBV11-2 and TRBJ2-1, with D possibly matching TRBD1 (5 bases). Germline-derived CDR1 and CDR2 are SGHAT and FQNNGV. V lost 3 bases, J lost 11 bases, and 23 bases lay in between. CDR3 size: 16 residues. CDR3 loop: CASSLGIALRAGKQFF. CDR3 bases: TGTGCCAGCAGCTTGGGGATAGCCCTACGGGCAGGGAAGCAGTTCTTC.

Notes on this clonotype: A read error may explain this, as a much larger clone is one base away. This chain links TRBV20-1 with TRBJ2-5; 10 nucleotides match TRBD2. The germline CDR1 and CDR2 sequences are DFQATT and SNEGSKA (reference sequence). The V gene end was trimmed by 1 base and the J gene end by 11 bases; junction bases not matched to a gene: 13. The length of the CDR3 is 15 residues. The CDR3 DNA reads as TGCAGTGCTAGAGGGGCTAGCGGGGGATCCAATGAGCAGTACTTC. It is translated as CSARGASGGSNEQYF.

The chain uses TRBV7-2 and TRBJ2-1, with D perhaps being TRBD1 or TRBD2 (6 bases each). The CDR3 extends over 14 amino acids. The V end was cut by 5 bases, the J end by 8 bases, with 16 bases between. Germline V gene lookup returns CDR1 SGHTA and CDR2 FQGNSA. The CDR3 sequence is CASSPEGGRYEQFF. In DNA form, the CDR3 reads TGTGCCAGCAGCCCCGAAGGGGGGCGTTATGAGCAGTTCTTC.

This chain links TRBV7-9 with TRBJ1-1; D possibly corresponds to TRBD1 (5 bases). The CDR3 extends over 13 amino acids. Between the trimmed V and J ends, which lost 1 base and 7 bases, there was a span of 10 bases. Germline V gene lookup returns CDR1 SEHNR and CDR2 FQNEAQ (reference sequence). CDR3 DNA: TGTGCCAGCAGCTTAGTAGACAGAAATGAAGCTTTCTTT. Protein sequence: CASSLVDRNEAFF.

This clonotype was seen at least ten times. The chain uses TRBV27 and TRBJ1-1; TRBD1 is a possible D gene (6 bases). V was shortened by 8 bases and J by 10 bases, with 23 bases between the two germline ends. Germline V lookup: CDR1 MNHEY, CDR2 SMNVEV (reference sequence). This CDR3 has 14 amino acids. CDR3 in amino acids: CASRPLAGAQGAFF. CDR3 coding DNA: TGTGCCAGCCGACCCCTAGCAGGGGCCCAGGGAGCTTTCTTT.

This clonotype occurred once. One end of the junction fails to match germline, which may point to a read error. This chain joins TRBV5-5 and TRBJ2-7, with 7 bases fitting TRBD1. The CDR3 extends over 13 amino acids. Germline V gene sequence: CDR1 SGHKS, CDR2 YYEKEE (reference sequence). CDR3 in DNA: TGTACCAGCAGCTTGACAGGGTCCTACGAGCAGTACTTC. Protein product: CTSSLTGSYEQYF.

Concerning this clonotype itself: It may be a read error: a sequence one base away is much more abundant. This sequence joins TRBV27 and TRBJ2-1, with a possible D match to TRBD1 (6 bases). With the DNA end fitting TRBJ2-7 better, the J assignment may be wrong. The length of the CDR3 is 16 residues. The V gene's germline CDR1 is MNHEY and CDR2 SMNVEV (reference sequence). The CDR3 bases are TGTGCCAGCGCACTAATACCAGGACAGACCTACAATGAGCAGTACTTC. This sequence encodes CASALIPGQTYNEQYF.

This clonotype has ten or more counts. Here the CDR3 reads CASSFSASGGFSSYNEQFF. CDR3 bases: TGTGCCAGCAGCTTTTCTGCTAGCGGGGGGTTTAGCTCCTACAATGAGCAGTTCTTC. V is TRBV7-2 and J is TRBJ2-1; the match to TRBD2 covers 11 bases. The CDR3 covers 19 residues. From germline, CDR1 is SGHTA and CDR2 FQGNSA. J gave up 0 bases and V 3 bases, and 10 bases lay outside the gene matches.

At least ten counts were recorded for this clonotype. Here the CDR3 DNA reads TGCAGTGCTGTTGGGACAGGGCAAGAGACCCAGTACTTC. Its translation is CSAVGTGQETQYF. The V gene is TRBV20-1, the J gene TRBJ2-5, with 9 positions matching TRBD1. Losses at the gene ends were 5 bases for V and 2 bases for J; bases not matched to a gene: 3. The CDR3 covers 13 residues. Germline CDR1 reads DFQATT; CDR2 reads SNEGSKA (reference sequence).

The table lists this clonotype with many counts. The chain links TRBV10-3 to TRBJ2-5; weak D call: TRBD1 (6 bases). The CDR3 has 15 amino acids. V lost 5 bases and J 1 base, leaving 14 bases between the germline ends. Germline V gene sequence: CDR1 ENHRY, CDR2 SYGVKD. The CDR3: CAISKAGDPQETQYF. CDR3 coding DNA: TGTGCCATCAGTAAAGCAGGGGATCCCCAAGAGACCCAGTACTTC.

This chain connects TRBV12-3 or TRBV12-4 to TRBJ1-5; D ambiguous. V was pared by 3 bases and J by 3 bases, with 12 bases between. There are 15 residues in the CDR3. The CDR3 sequence is CASSFAAGLNQPQHF. DNA for the CDR3: TGTGCCAGCAGTTTTGCGGCGGGTCTCAATCAGCCCCAGCATTTT.

V is TRBV28 and J is TRBJ1-6; D call uncertain. This CDR3 has 12 amino acids. Looked up from germline, CDR1 is MDHEN and CDR2 is SYDVKM. With 3 bases removed from V and 11 bases from J, the gap between germline ends came to 8 bases. The CDR3 is CASSFALPPLHF. The CDR3 region has the DNA TGTGCCAGCAGTTTTGCGCTGCCACCCCTCCACTTT.

This clonotype was detected only a few times. The rearrangement joins TRBV20-1 to TRBJ1-1, with D hard to call. Germline CDR1 reads DFQATT; CDR2 reads SNEGSKA (reference sequence). With 3 bases removed from V and 1 base from J, the gap between germline ends came to 12 bases. The CDR3 loop spans 14 amino acids. For the CDR3, the DNA is TGCAGTGCTAGTCCTTTCGTGGGGAACACTGAAGCTTTCTTT. As protein: CSASPFVGNTEAFF.

This clonotype has at least ten counts. This sequence joins TRBV12-3 or TRBV12-4 and TRBJ1-1, with D unresolved. Trimming shortened V by 5 bases and J by 5 bases, and 12 bases separated the two germline ends. The CDR3 is 13 residues long. The CDR3 region has the DNA TGTGCCAGCAGTATTTCAGGCCTAACTGAAGCTTTCTTT. Its translation: CASSISGLTEAFF.

This clonotype has a count of ten or more. The chain links TRBV20-1 to TRBJ2-1; 9 bases map to TRBD1. There are 15 residues in the CDR3. Trimming removed 1 base from V and 4 bases from J; junction bases left unmatched: 5. The V gene's germline CDR1 is DFQATT and CDR2 SNEGSKA (reference sequence). In DNA, the CDR3 is TGCAGTGCTAGAGGTCCGGGACAGGGTTACAATGAGCAGTTCTTC. Residues: CSARGPGQGYNEQFF.

This clonotype was counted ten times or more. V gene TRBV7-6 combines with J gene TRBJ2-3; 14 nucleotides line up with TRBD2. CDR3 size: 18 residues. The junction had 4 bases not matched to a gene; V was cut back by 1 base and J by 1 base. Germline values: CDR1 SGHVS, CDR2 FNYEAQ. CDR3 protein: CASSLGTSGGPRTDTQYF. The CDR3 region has the DNA TGTGCCAGCAGCTTAGGGACTAGCGGGGGGCCCCGCACAGATACGCAGTATTTT.

Only a few counts were recorded for this clonotype. The chain carries TRBV12-3 or TRBV12-4 and TRBJ2-2; D possibly corresponds to TRBD2 (6 bases). The CDR3 totals 14 residues. The V gene lost 2 bases and the J gene lost 4 bases, with 8 bases spanning the gap. CDR3 bases: TGTGCCAGCAGTTTAAGGGAGGCCACCGGGGAGCTGTTTTTT. Its protein product is CASSLREATGELFF.

This clonotype was picked up one time. V usage is TRBV6-2 or TRBV6-3 and J usage is TRBJ2-7; TRBD1 might be the D (8 bases). Germline-derived CDR1 and CDR2 are MNHEY and SVGEGT. The CDR3 is 15 amino acids. Trimming removed 6 bases from V and 2 bases from J, with 17 bases in between. The CDR3, as DNA: TGTGCCAGCAGCTTGACAGGGGAGGGCCCCTACGAGCAGTACTTC. Amino acid sequence: CASSLTGEGPYEQYF.

With respect to this clonotype: A much larger clone sits a single nucleotide away, making a read error possible. The J gene is TRBJ2-5, the V gene TRBV29-1, with TRBD1 identical over 7 bases. The CDR3 consists of 12 residues. The germline V gene has CDR1 SQVTM and CDR2 ANQGSEA. J gave up 11 bases and V 4 bases, and 10 bases lay outside the gene matches. As DNA, the CDR3 is TGCAGCGTTGTAACAGGGGTCGATGAGCAGTACTTC. Amino acids: CSVVTGVDEQYF.

The chain employs TRBV20-1 and TRBJ1-2; D ambiguous. CDR1 is DFQATT, CDR2 SNEGSKA, per germline (reference sequence). The CDR3 has 11 residues. V gave up 5 bases and J gave up 6 bases, with 10 bases separating them. This CDR3 is CSASRTDGYTF. In nucleotides, the CDR3 is TGCAGTGCTTCCCGGACTGATGGCTACACCTTC.

To note about this clonotype: A much larger clone is a single base away; this may be a read error. The chain links TRBV24-1 to TRBJ2-1; 8 bases map to TRBD1. This CDR3 comprises 15 residues. CDR1 and CDR2 (germline): KGHDR, SFDVKD. CDR3 loop: CAISDHRGAYNEQFF. The CDR3 DNA reads as TGTGCCATCAGTGATCACAGGGGGGCCTACAATGAGCAGTTCTTC.

Comments on this clonotype: This could be a read error, since a much larger clone is one nucleotide away. The chain carries TRBV5-1 and TRBJ2-3; 14 nucleotides align to TRBD2. This CDR3 is 16 amino acids long. Per germline, CDR1 SGHRS and CDR2 YFSETQ. Trimming removed 4 bases from V and 8 bases from J; junction bases left unmatched: 9. This CDR3 reads CASSRGLAGVEGTQYF. The CDR3 nucleotides are TGCGCCAGCAGCAGGGGACTAGCGGGGGTCGAAGGTACGCAGTATTTT.

This clonotype was counted only a few times. A read error may be the cause here, since a much bigger clone is one base away. The genes are TRBV20-1 and TRBJ2-7; TRBD1 or TRBD2 may be the D gene (6 bases each). Germline CDR1 reads DFQATT; CDR2 reads SNEGSKA (reference sequence). V was shortened by 5 bases and J by 3 bases, with 14 bases between the two germline ends. This CDR3 contains 13 residues. The CDR3 loop is CSAPEGGCYEQYF. The CDR3 DNA sequence: TGCAGTGCTCCGGAAGGGGGGTGCTACGAGCAGTACTTC.

This rearrangement joins TRBV7-2 to TRBJ2-4; 9 bases are shared with TRBD2. The J call may be faulty, since TRBJ2-5 better matches the DNA end. There are 15 residues in the CDR3. Germline V CDR1 and CDR2: SGHTA, FQGNSA. This chain's CDR3 is CASSLAGSTGETQYF. Written as DNA, the CDR3 is TGTGCCAGCAGTCTAGCGGGGAGTACAGGCGAGACCCAGTACTTC.

Many counts were recorded for this clonotype. This chain connects TRBV7-2 to TRBJ2-1; 10 bases align to TRBD2. Germline V gives CDR1 SGHTA, CDR2 FQGNSA. The junction had 0 bases not matched to a gene; V was cut back by 0 bases and J by 4 bases. The length of the CDR3 is 15 residues. The CDR3 sequence is CASSLAAGGYNEQFF. The CDR3, as DNA: TGTGCCAGCAGCTTAGCAGCGGGGGGGTACAATGAGCAGTTCTTC.

This clonotype occurred a few times. In DNA form, the CDR3 reads TGCAGTGCGAGTCCACGGACAGGGGGCACCACTGAAGCTTTCTTT. Translating it yields CSASPRTGGTTEAFF. The genes are TRBV20-1 and TRBJ1-1; 11 bases fit TRBD1. CDR3 length equals 15 residues. Germline V gene data show CDR1 as DFQATT and CDR2 as SNEGSKA (reference sequence). V gave up 6 bases and J gave up 4 bases; unmatched junction bases: 10.

This clonotype turned up a few times. This sequence joins TRBV20-1 and TRBJ1-4; TRBD1 aligns across 7 bases. The CDR3 sequence is 14 residues long. Germline loops: CDR1 DFQATT, CDR2 SNEGSKA (reference sequence). The J segment lost 7 bases and the V segment lost 5 bases, leaving 10 bases of the junction unmatched. CDR3 in amino acids: CSASAGTAGEKLFF. The CDR3 DNA reads TGCAGTGCTTCCGCCGGGACAGCGGGTGAAAAACTGTTTTTT.

This clonotype came up many times. The rearrangement uses TRBV12-3 or TRBV12-4 and TRBJ2-7; D is uncertain. This CDR3 contains 14 residues. Trimming left V 3 bases short and J 1 base short, with 10 bases between. The CDR3 sequence: CASSFKGPSYEQYF. CDR3 nucleotides: TGTGCCAGCAGTTTTAAGGGCCCTTCCTACGAGCAGTACTTC.

This clonotype was recorded many times. The chain uses TRBV6-5 and TRBJ2-5, with 7 bases aligning to TRBD2. The CDR3 is made up of 14 amino acids. Germline values: CDR1 MNHEY, CDR2 SVGAGI. The V gene end was trimmed by 7 bases and the J gene end by 4 bases; junction bases not matched to a gene: 9. The CDR3 spells CASKKGLSLETQYF. The CDR3 region has the DNA TGTGCCAGCAAAAAGGGACTATCATTAGAGACCCAGTACTTC.